This T cell receptor beta chain derives from a study of T cells expressing NK-cell markers. Study context: Sorted CD3+CD56+NKG2C+, CD3+CD56+NKG2C- and CD3+CD56-NKG2C+ T-cell subsets were beta-chain profiled. There were seven HCMV-seropositive donors and one seronegative donor among the eight sequenced. Study-level points and caveats: In a group of 5 or 6 donors, dominant NKG2C+ clonotypes represented about 1.0-7.5% of CD8+ T cells. Dominance of the CD3+CD56-NKG2C+ fraction by these clonotypes also held in a few donors.

TCRdb re-called the 5' RACE reads; every CDR3 protein appears as one record, without DNA. This sample's table has 200,000 to 300,000 distinct CDR3 sequences. Concerning this clonotype: The antigen is unknown.

This CDR3 comprises 14 residues. Germline lookup yields CDR1 SGHRS and CDR2 YFSETQ. The V gene is TRBV5-1, the J gene TRBJ2-4. The sequence derives from a woman aged 18 to 75 in good health. The sample consisted of blood T cells: a sorted CD56 or NKG2C T cell subset, CD4+ or CD8+ T cells, or bulk PBMC T cells (not recorded which). The CDR3 protein is CASSLEATKNIQYF.